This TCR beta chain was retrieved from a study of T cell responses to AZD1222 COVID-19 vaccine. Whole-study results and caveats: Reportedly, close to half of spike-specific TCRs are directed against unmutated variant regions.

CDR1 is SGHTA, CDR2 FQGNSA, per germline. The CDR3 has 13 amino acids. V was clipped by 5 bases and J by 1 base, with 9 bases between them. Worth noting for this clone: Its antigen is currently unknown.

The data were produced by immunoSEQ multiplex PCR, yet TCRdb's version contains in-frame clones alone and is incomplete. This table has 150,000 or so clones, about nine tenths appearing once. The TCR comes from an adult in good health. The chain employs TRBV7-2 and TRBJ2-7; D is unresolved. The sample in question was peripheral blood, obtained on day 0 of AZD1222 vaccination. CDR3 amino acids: CASSILDSYEQYF. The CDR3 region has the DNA TGTGCCAGCAGCATCCTTGATTCCTACGAGCAGTACTTC.